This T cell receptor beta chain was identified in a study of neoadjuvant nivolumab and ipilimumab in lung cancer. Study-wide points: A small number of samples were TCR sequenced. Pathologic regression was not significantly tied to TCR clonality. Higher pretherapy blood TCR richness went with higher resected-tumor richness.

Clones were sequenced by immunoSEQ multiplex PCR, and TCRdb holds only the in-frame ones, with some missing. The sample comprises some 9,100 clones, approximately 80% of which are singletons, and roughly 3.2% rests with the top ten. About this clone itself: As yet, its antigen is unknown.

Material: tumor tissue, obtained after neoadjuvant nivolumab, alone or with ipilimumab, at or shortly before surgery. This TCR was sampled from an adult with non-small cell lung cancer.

The CDR3 DNA is TGTGCCAGCAGCTTTCTGCAGGGGAGCACAGATACGCAGTATTTT. It specifies CASSFLQGSTDTQYF. The chain employs TRBV5-4 and TRBJ2-3; D perhaps matches TRBD1 (6 bases). From germline, CDR1 is SGHNT and CDR2 YYREEE (reference sequence). This CDR3 is 15 amino acids long. V shed 2 bases and J shed 0 bases, with 10 bases lying between them.